These 5 T cell receptor beta chains were sequenced from one sample in a study of T cell repertoires in cytomegalovirus infection (dated by TCRdb to between 2018 and 2021). TCRdb shows the sequencer as Illumina HiSeq 1500. The public reads were reanalyzed by TCRdb: fastp trimming at Q25, MiXCR alignment, in-frame beta chains only. Under each unique CDR3 protein, matching rows form one entry showing the most common genes and DNA. This sample is represented by about 260,000 distinct CDR3 sequences; approximately 10% of them were singletons. Together, the top ten hold around 16% of the sample. Material: PBMCs. Receptors were obtained from a human donor in good health (CMV status not recorded). Some clones in this sample may be carry-over from other donors' samples.

J is TRBJ2-3 and V is TRBV20-1; D uncertain. Trimming cost V 2 bases and J 3 bases, with 3 bases left between them. The CDR3 runs to 11 residues. Germline-derived CDR1 and CDR2 are DFQATT and SNEGSKA (reference sequence). CDR3 bases: TGCAGTGCTAGACGTACAGATACGCAGTATTTT. This gives the protein CSARRTDTQYF.

This clonotype was counted at least ten times. V is TRBV7-2 and J is TRBJ2-5; 16 positions match TRBD2. Germline values: CDR1 SGHTA, CDR2 FQGNSA. The V segment lost 5 bases and the J segment 9 bases; nucleotides outside the gene matches: 9. The CDR3 covers 16 residues. The CDR3 sequence: CASSPAGTSGGGSQYF. Here the CDR3 DNA reads TGTGCCAGCAGCCCCGCCGGGACTAGCGGGGGGGGGTCCCAGTACTTC.

This clonotype was detected ten times or more. The chain links TRBV7-8 to TRBJ2-3; D may be TRBD1 (6 bases). The CDR3 runs 17 residues. Trimming removed 3 bases at V and 1 base at J, with 17 bases between. Germline lookup yields CDR1 SGHVS and CDR2 FQNEAQ. This CDR3 is CASSFKGVGDGTDTQYF. CDR3 coding DNA: TGTGCCAGCAGCTTTAAGGGGGTCGGTGATGGCACAGATACGCAGTATTTT. Full variable domain (missing parts from reference TRBV7-8 and TRBJ2-3): GAGVSQSPRYKVAKRGQDVALRCDPISGHVSLFWYQQALGQGPEFLTYFQNEAQLDKSGLPSDRFFAERPEGSVSTLKIQRTQQEDSAVYLCASSFKGVGDGTDTQYFGPGTRLTVL.

The sample holds many counts of this clonotype. V usage is TRBV7-2 and J usage is TRBJ2-5; the match to TRBD2 covers 10 bases. The germline CDR1 and CDR2 sequences are SGHTA and FQGNSA. V gave up 0 bases and J gave up 2 bases; unmatched junction bases: 3. There are 16 residues in the CDR3. CDR3 protein: CASSLAVAGGQETQYF. In nucleotides, the CDR3 is TGTGCCAGCAGCTTAGCGGTAGCGGGGGGACAAGAGACCCAGTACTTC.

This clonotype has at least ten counts. The CDR3: CASSLAQRYTDTQYF. CDR3 coding DNA: TGTGCCAGCAGCTTAGCCCAGCGGTACACAGATACGCAGTATTTT. The V call is TRBV7-2, the J call TRBJ2-3, with TRBD2 as a possible D gene (5 bases). This CDR3 is built from 15 residues. The V gene's germline CDR1 is SGHTA and CDR2 FQGNSA. V shed 0 bases and J shed 2 bases, with 9 bases lying between them. The full variable domain, completed using reference TRBV7-2 and TRBJ2-3, is GAGVSQSPSNKVTEKGKDVELRCDPISGHTALYWYRQSLGQGLEFLIYFQGNSAPDKSGLPSDRFSAERTGGSVSTLTIQRTQQEDSAVYLCASSLAQRYTDTQYFGPGTRLTVL.